This T cell receptor beta chain was captured by sequencing in a study of blood T cell repertoires in COVID-19. Study-level information: Both acute and convalescent COVID-19 samples were obtained from the United States, Italy and Spain. PBMCs, B-cell-depleted T cells, or T cells provided the cDNA or gDNA that made up the material.

Under the authors' procedure: Amplification from reference gene primers served as the basis for estimated nucleated cell counts. The repertoire was sequenced with immunoSEQ multiplex PCR; TCRdb's copy has only in-frame clones and lacks some. V, J and clone size are taken as reported in that table, and D and trimming were inferred from the DNA itself. The sample holds 150,000 to 200,000 clones, roughly three quarters seen once. Trimming took 0 bases from V and 3 from J, leaving 4 bases between them. The CDR3 has 13 residues. Germline assignment: CDR1 SGHDT and CDR2 YYEEEE. The sequence was obtained from a woman aged 50 to 60 with active or convalescent COVID-19. V is TRBV5-6 and J is TRBJ1-5; D is uncertain. Sequenced input: peripheral blood. The CDR3 DNA follows: TGTGCCAGCAGCTTGGGTAACAATCAGCCCCAGCATTTT. It is translated as CASSLGNNQPQHF.